This TCR beta chain was found in a study of chemoradiotherapy in HPV16-positive cancers. On the study more broadly: Functional T-cell assays on a couple of HPV16-positive patients' cells defined candidate HPV-specific clones and common TCR motifs. Whole-study results and caveats: Only a couple of HPV16-positive patients supplied the functional HPV-specificity definition. During treatment, candidate HPV-specific clones and E7-related motifs expanded in tumor.

About this clone itself: Its cognate antigen is unknown.

Clones were read by immunoSEQ multiplex PCR, and TCRdb kept only the in-frame ones, dropping some. Among more than 9,500 clones listed, about nine tenths were seen once. Samples were taken several times over chemoradiotherapy. With 3 bases removed from V and 9 bases from J, the gap between germline ends came to 15 bases. The CDR3 length is 14 residues. From germline, CDR1 is KGHSH and CDR2 LQKENI. The V gene is TRBV18, the J gene TRBJ2-4; a possible D gene is TRBD1 (6 bases). The material was blood, obtained from a patient who underwent chemoradiotherapy. This sequence originates from a human donor with HPV-associated anogenital cancer. The DNA for the CDR3 is TGTGCCAGCTCACCGATACAGGGAAGTAGCATTCAGTACTTC. Its protein is CASSPIQGSSIQYF. Full variable domain (remainder filled in from reference TRBV18 and TRBJ2-4): NAGVMQNPRHLVRRRGQEARLRCSPMKGHSHVYWYRQLPEEGLKFMVYLQKENIIDESGMPKERFSAEFPKEGPSILRIQQVVRGDSAAYFCASSPIQGSSIQYFGAGTRLSVL.